The 29 T cell receptor beta chains listed next were all sequenced from one sample in a study of OX40 agonist ivuxolimab in advanced cancers. Sequenced by immunoSEQ multiplex PCR; TCRdb stores in-frame clones only, minus some. The sample has about 82,000 clones, 92% seen once; the top ten hold roughly 9%. Sequenced material: CD4+ or CD8+ T cells sorted from blood, taken in a trial of the OX40 agonist ivuxolimab. The receptors were sampled from an adult with an advanced solid tumor such as melanoma, head and neck, liver or kidney cancer.

This clone was counted a single time. The chain combines TRBV4-1 with TRBJ1-2; the D gene is possibly TRBD1 (6 bases). Per the germline V gene, CDR1 is MGHRA and CDR2 is YSYEKL. The V gene lost 0 bases and the J gene lost 4 bases, with 18 bases spanning the gap. The CDR3 is 17 residues long. The CDR3 sequence is CASSQDPAGTTAYGYTF. The DNA for the CDR3 is TGCGCCAGCAGCCAAGATCCAGCCGGGACAACCGCCTATGGCTACACCTTC.

The chain combines TRBV27 with TRBJ1-2; 7 nucleotides align to TRBD1. From germline, CDR1 is MNHEY and CDR2 SMNVEV (reference sequence). Germline trimming cut 1 base from V and 6 bases from J; bases unmatched to any gene: 11. CDR3 size: 16 residues. The CDR3 loop reads CASSLLGGDSGNGYTF. The CDR3 nucleotides are TGTGCCAGCAGTTTATTAGGGGGGGACAGCGGCAATGGCTACACCTTC.

This chain joins TRBV7-6 and TRBJ2-7, with 9 nucleotides matching TRBD1. This CDR3 is 15 amino acids long. Germline V gene sequence: CDR1 SGHVS, CDR2 FNYEAQ. V dropped 5 bases and J dropped 0; count of bases not matched to a gene: 5. The CDR3 here is CASSPGQGSSYEQYF. The CDR3 nucleotides read TGTGCCAGCAGCCCCGGACAGGGGAGCTCCTACGAGCAGTACTTC. Using reference TRBV7-6 and TRBJ2-7 for the parts outside the CDR3, the full variable domain is GAGVSQSPRYKVTKRGQDVALRCDPISGHVSLYWYRQALGQGPEFLTYFNYEAQQDKSGLPNDRFSAERPEGSISTLTIQRTEQRDSAMYRCASSPGQGSSYEQYFGPGTRLTVT.

The chain's CDR3 is CASSFGTGSTDTQYF. The CDR3 nucleotides read TGTGCCAGCAGCTTTGGGACAGGGAGCACAGATACGCAGTATTTT. The chain couples TRBV5-4 to TRBJ2-3, with TRBD1 identical over 9 bases. This CDR3 is 15 amino acids long. Germline CDR1 is SGHNT and CDR2 is YYREEE (reference sequence). V shed 2 bases, J shed 0 bases, and the junction held 1 base outside the gene matches.

This clone was observed once. This chain connects TRBV7-9 to TRBJ2-5; tentatively, D is TRBD2 (5 bases). V shed 4 bases and J shed 1 base, with 16 bases lying between them. The CDR3 extends over 16 amino acids. Germline-derived CDR1 and CDR2 are SEHNR and FQNEAQ (reference sequence). The CDR3: CASSSQRRTFQETQYF. The CDR3 coding sequence is TGTGCCAGCAGCTCCCAGCGGAGAACCTTCCAAGAGACCCAGTACTTC.

This rearrangement joins TRBV27 to TRBJ1-6; tentative D call: TRBD1 (5 bases). Germline V CDR1 and CDR2: MNHEY, SMNVEV (reference sequence). V was pared by 0 bases and J by 7 bases, with 10 bases between. This CDR3 region has 15 residues. CDR3 sequence (DNA): TGTGCCAGCAGTTTATCGCAGGGTAGCAATTCACCCCTCCACTTT. Encoded protein: CASSLSQGSNSPLHF.

V usage is TRBV5-1 and J usage is TRBJ2-7; the D gene is possibly TRBD2 (5 bases). CDR1 and CDR2 from the germline V gene are SGHRS and YFSETQ. The V end lost 7 bases, the J end lost 0 bases, and 8 bases lay between the germline ends. This CDR3 is 12 amino acids long. The CDR3 DNA follows: TGCGCCAGCGAGGGCCCCTCCTACGAGCAGTACTTC. Translated: CASEGPSYEQYF. The variable domain in full, with the rest retrieved from reference TRBV5-1 and TRBJ2-7, is KAGVTQTPRYLIKTRGQQVTLSCSPISGHRSVSWYQQTPGQGLQFLFEYFSETQRNKGNFPGRFSGRQFSNSRSEMNVSTLELGDSALYLCASEGPSYEQYFGPGTRLTVT.

CDR3 coding DNA: TGTGCCAGCTCATCTCCCGAGACAGGGTCCTACGAGCAGTACTTC. It translates to CASSSPETGSYEQYF. J is TRBJ2-7 and V is TRBV18; 7 bases line up with TRBD1. The V gene's germline CDR1 is KGHSH and CDR2 LQKENI. Losses at the gene ends were 5 bases for V and 1 base for J; bases not matched to a gene: 8. There are 15 residues in the CDR3.

The chain couples TRBV9 to TRBJ2-1; the D call may be TRBD1 or TRBD2 (6 bases each). Per germline, CDR1 SGDLS and CDR2 YYNGEE. The CDR3 totals 14 residues. V was cut by 4 bases and J by 4 bases, with 12 bases left in between. As DNA, the CDR3 is TGTGCCAGCAGCCCCACGGGGGCTTACAATGAGCAGTTCTTC. Amino acid sequence: CASSPTGAYNEQFF. The variable domain in full, completed from reference TRBV9 and TRBJ2-1, reads DSGVTQTPKHLITATGQRVTLRCSPRSGDLSVYWYQQSLDQGLQFLIQYYNGEERAKGNILERFSAQQFPDLHSELNLSSLELGDSALYFCASSPTGAYNEQFFGPGTRLTVL.

This rearrangement joins TRBV5-6 to TRBJ1-2, with unresolved D. The V end was cut by 0 bases, the J end by 2 bases, with 8 bases between. The CDR3 extends over 14 amino acids. Germline V gene lookup returns CDR1 SGHDT and CDR2 YYEEEE. The chain's CDR3 is CASSLGGANYGYTF. As DNA, the CDR3 is TGTGCCAGCAGCTTGGGGGGTGCGAACTATGGCTACACCTTC.

The chain joins TRBV6-6 to TRBJ1-2; possible D gene TRBD1, 6 bases. CDR3 length equals 12 residues. Between the trimmed V and J ends, which lost 6 bases and 2 bases, there was a span of 7 bases. Germline assignment: CDR1 MNHNY and CDR2 SVGAGI (reference sequence). The CDR3 reads CASSTGNYGYTF. For the CDR3, the DNA is TGTGCCAGCAGCACAGGGAACTATGGCTACACCTTC.

This chain connects TRBV7-9 to TRBJ1-2; the D is unclear. CDR1 SEHNR and CDR2 FQNEAQ come from the germline V gene (reference sequence). Trimming pared 0 bases from V and 6 bases from J, leaving 8 bases between. The CDR3 contains 13 residues. The chain's CDR3 is CASSLANSDGYTF. The CDR3 DNA follows: TGTGCCAGCAGCTTAGCGAACAGCGATGGCTACACCTTC.

This rearrangement joins TRBV29-1 to TRBJ2-4, with 9 bases that match TRBD1. The V gene's germline CDR1 is SQVTM and CDR2 ANQGSEA. This CDR3 region has 14 residues. The J segment lost 5 bases and the V segment lost 3 bases, leaving 5 bases of the junction unmatched. CDR3 nucleotide sequence: TGCAGCGTTGAGGACAGGGGATGGGAAAACATTCAGTACTTC. This sequence encodes CSVEDRGWENIQYF.

This chain connects TRBV4-1 to TRBJ2-7, with 9 bases lining up with TRBD2. V was clipped by 1 base and J by 2 bases; unmatched bases: 6. CDR3 size: 16 residues. CDR1 is MGHRA and CDR2 is YSYEKL in the germline V gene. CDR3 coding DNA: TGCGCCAGCAGCCAAGCGGTAGCGGGGGTTACCTACGAGCAGTACTTC. This codes for CASSQAVAGVTYEQYF.

The chain recombines TRBV7-2 with TRBJ2-7; D unclear. CDR1 and CDR2 from the germline V gene are SGHTA and FQGNSA. V was clipped by 1 base and J by 0 bases, with 10 bases between them. The CDR3 has 15 residues. Written as DNA, the CDR3 is TGTGCCAGCAGCTTAGACGTGCTTCCCTCCTACGAGCAGTACTTC. It translates to CASSLDVLPSYEQYF. The variable domain in full, completed from reference TRBV7-2 and TRBJ2-7, reads GAGVSQSPSNKVTEKGKDVELRCDPISGHTALYWYRQSLGQGLEFLIYFQGNSAPDKSGLPSDRFSAERTGGSVSTLTIQRTQQEDSAVYLCASSLDVLPSYEQYFGPGTRLTVT.

This chain connects TRBV19 to TRBJ2-5; D is possibly TRBD2 (5 bases). V lost 4 bases and J lost 2, with 17 bases in between. The CDR3 consists of 16 residues. CDR1 and CDR2 from the germline V gene are LNHDA and SQIVND (reference sequence). The CDR3 spells CASSKRPSGEQETQYF. The CDR3 coding sequence is TGTGCCAGTAGTAAAAGGCCCTCCGGGGAGCAAGAGACCCAGTACTTC. Full variable domain (outside the CDR3, taken from reference TRBV19 and TRBJ2-5): DGGITQSPKYLFRKEGQNVTLSCEQNLNHDAMYWYRQDPGQGLRLIYYSQIVNDFQKGDIAEGYSVSREKKESFPLTVTSAQKNPTAFYLCASSKRPSGEQETQYFGPGTRLLVL.

The J gene is TRBJ2-2, the V gene TRBV4-1; D might be TRBD1 (6 bases). The CDR3 is 16 amino acids. Per the germline V gene, CDR1 is MGHRA and CDR2 is YSYEKL. Trimming left V 0 bases short and J 4 bases short, with 12 bases between. CDR3 in DNA: TGCGCCAGCAGCCAAGAGGGTGGACAGATCACCGGGGAGCTGTTTTTT. Protein sequence: CASSQEGGQITGELFF.

The V and J genes are TRBV11-3 and TRBJ1-6; D unresolved. Trimming left V 3 bases short and J 8 bases short, with 8 bases between. The germline gives CDR1 SGHNT, CDR2 YENEEA. This CDR3 comprises 13 residues. DNA of the CDR3: TGTGCCAGCAGCTTCGGTTTAGATTCACCCCTCCACTTT. It codes for CASSFGLDSPLHF.

This clone appeared once. The V call is TRBV7-9, the J call TRBJ2-2, with 8 bases matching TRBD1. The junction had 10 bases not matched to a gene; V was cut back by 1 base and J by 0 bases. The germline gives CDR1 SEHNR, CDR2 FQNEAQ (reference sequence). The CDR3 totals 19 residues. CDR3 nucleotides: TGTGCCAGCAGCTTAGGAATCCTAGGGACAGGTCCGAACACCGGGGAGCTGTTTTTT. This sequence encodes CASSLGILGTGPNTGELFF.

The J gene is TRBJ2-7, the V gene TRBV6-5; tentatively, D is TRBD1 (8 bases). Germline lookup yields CDR1 MNHEY and CDR2 SVGAGI. The CDR3 extends over 16 amino acids. Deletions cut 0 bases from V and 7 bases from J, with 19 bases between. Here the CDR3 reads CASSYSTGERGWEQYF. As DNA, the CDR3 is TGTGCCAGCAGTTACTCGACAGGGGAGCGGGGATGGGAGCAGTACTTC.

The V gene is TRBV11-2, the J gene TRBJ2-3, with D possibly being TRBD2 (6 bases). CDR1 and CDR2 from the germline V gene are SGHAT and FQNNGV. The CDR3 runs 15 residues. Trimming took 5 bases from V and 0 from J, leaving 12 bases between them. CDR3 protein: CASSPSRGSTDTQYF. Here the CDR3 DNA reads TGTGCCAGCAGCCCATCTCGGGGGAGCACAGATACGCAGTATTTT.

The J gene is TRBJ2-1, the V gene TRBV2, with 13 bases aligning to TRBD2. The V gene's germline CDR1 is SNHLY and CDR2 FYNNEI. V shed 6 bases, J shed 4 bases, and the junction held 6 bases outside the gene matches. The CDR3 runs to 16 residues. CDR3 in amino acids: CASRDGTSGTYNEQFF. Written as DNA, the CDR3 is TGTGCCAGCAGAGACGGGACTAGCGGGACATACAATGAGCAGTTCTTC.

This chain links TRBV11-2 with TRBJ1-5; the match to TRBD1 covers 7 bases. V trimming: 1 base; J trimming: 0 bases; junction bases outside the gene matches: 3. Germline loops: CDR1 SGHAT, CDR2 FQNNGV. This CDR3 contains 16 residues. CDR3 sequence: CASSLGTGNSNQPQHF. In DNA form, the CDR3 reads TGTGCCAGCAGCTTAGGGACAGGCAATAGCAATCAGCCCCAGCATTTT.

The chain joins TRBV7-9 to TRBJ2-1, with 7 bases fitting TRBD1. CDR3 length: 15 amino acids. CDR1 SEHNR and CDR2 FQNEAQ come from the germline V gene (reference sequence). V shed 0 bases and J 7 bases; nucleotides not matched to a gene: 6. The CDR3 loop is CASSLALARGNEQFF. DNA of the CDR3: TGTGCCAGCAGCTTAGCCCTGGCCAGGGGGAATGAGCAGTTCTTC. Filled out from reference TRBV7-9 and TRBJ2-1, the complete variable domain reads DTGVSQNPRHKITKRGQNVTFRCDPISEHNRLYWYRQTLGQGPEFLTYFQNEAQLEKSRLLSDRFSAERPKGSFSTLEIQRTEQGDSAMYLCASSLALARGNEQFFGPGTRLTVL.

In this sample, this clone turned up once. The chain recombines TRBV27 with TRBJ2-3; possible D gene TRBD2, 6 bases. Looked up from germline, CDR1 is MNHEY and CDR2 is SMNVEV (reference sequence). Trimming removed 3 bases at V and 5 bases at J, with 18 bases between. This CDR3 comprises 16 residues. The CDR3 loop reads CASSFLQAEGVDTQYF. The CDR3 DNA reads as TGTGCCAGCAGTTTTCTCCAGGCGGAGGGAGTAGATACGCAGTATTTT.

The rearrangement links TRBV5-1 to TRBJ2-7; 11 nucleotides match TRBD1. V trimming: 4 bases; J trimming: 3 bases; junction bases outside the gene matches: 0. Germline assignment: CDR1 SGHRS and CDR2 YFSETQ. This CDR3 contains 13 residues. Here the CDR3 DNA reads TGCGCCAGCAGCGGGACAGGGGGCTACGAGCAGTACTTC. It codes for CASSGTGGYEQYF.

CDR3: CASSYGLGGEQYF. The CDR3 DNA sequence: TGTGCCAGCAGTTACGGCCTGGGGGGGGAGCAGTACTTC. V gene TRBV6-6 combines with J gene TRBJ2-7, with TRBD2 matching over 7 bases. With 2 bases clipped from V and 7 bases from J, the junction kept 5 bases outside the gene matches. The CDR3 length is 13 residues. Germline CDR1 and CDR2: MNHNY and SVGAGI (reference sequence).

The chain recombines TRBV10-3 with TRBJ2-3; 9 positions match TRBD2. This CDR3 contains 17 residues. With V trimmed by 0 bases and J by 1 base, 5 bases remained unmatched. The germline gives CDR1 ENHRY, CDR2 SYGVKD. CDR3 amino acids: CAISESVAGGRTDTQYF. CDR3 sequence (DNA): TGTGCCATCAGTGAGTCGGTCGCGGGGGGGCGCACAGATACGCAGTATTTT.

This chain links TRBV7-8 with TRBJ2-1; tentatively, D is TRBD1 (5 bases). The CDR3 totals 14 residues. The V end lost 5 bases, the J end lost 3 bases, and 11 bases lay between the germline ends. Per germline, CDR1 SGHVS and CDR2 FQNEAQ. CDR3 DNA sequence: TGTGCCAGCAGCGCCAGGGATATCTACAATGAGCAGTTCTTC. This encodes CASSARDIYNEQFF.